A selection of T cell receptor beta chains follows, all from one sample in a study of T cell changes during pregnancy in multiple sclerosis. This table comes from immunoSEQ multiplex PCR, and its TCRdb copy is limited to in-frame clones, with some not included. The sample includes under 55,000 clones, approximately 91% seen only once; the top ten take 10% to 13%. Sequenced here: CD8+ T cells from peripheral blood mononuclear cells, sampled after pregnancy. The receptors were sampled from a female donor with multiple sclerosis, enrolled in a pregnancy study. Each CDR3 is given with its conserved first and last residue. D genes are given only for firm matches. Clone size is stated in some rows and not others, as once, few, many or a class when expanded.

j_gene: TRBJ2-5; v_gene: TRBV5-1; abundance: once; d_gene: .; CDR3nt: TGCGCCAGCAGCCCTGAGGGGGGGATAAGGGAGACCCAGTACTTC; CDR3aa: CASSPEGGIRETQYF
j_gene: TRBJ1-2; v_gene: TRBV11-2; abundance: .; d_gene: .; CDR3nt: TGTGCCAGCAGCTTAGGCGGGTCCGGCTACACCTTC; CDR3aa: CASSLGGSGYTF
j_gene: TRBJ2-7; v_gene: TRBV27; abundance: .; d_gene: .; CDR3nt: TGTGCCAGCAGTTTTTCTCTAGATCACGAGCAGTACTTC; CDR3aa: CASSFSLDHEQYF
j_gene: TRBJ2-7; v_gene: TRBV5-6; abundance: .; d_gene: .; CDR3nt: TGTGCCAGCAGCTTGGTTTACAGTTCCTACGAGCAGTACTTC; CDR3aa: CASSLVYSSYEQYF
j_gene: TRBJ2-5; v_gene: TRBV13; abundance: .; d_gene: TRBD1; CDR3nt: TGTGCCAGCAGCTTAATGGGGACAGTTGGGGCCGGGGAGACCCAGTACTTC; CDR3aa: CASSLMGTVGAGETQYF
j_gene: TRBJ2-2; v_gene: TRBV7-3; abundance: .; d_gene: TRBD2; CDR3nt: TGTGCCAGCAGCTTAACGGGGACTAGCGGGTATATTAACACCGGGGAGCTGTTTTTT; CDR3aa: CASSLTGTSGYINTGELFF
j_gene: TRBJ1-3; v_gene: TRBV5-6; abundance: .; d_gene: .; CDR3nt: TGTGCCAGCAGTCCGGGAACAGGGATGCTCGGAAACACCATATATTTT; CDR3aa: CASSPGTGMLGNTIYF
j_gene: TRBJ2-3; v_gene: TRBV9; abundance: .; d_gene: TRBD2; CDR3nt: TGTGCCAGCAGCGTATGGGCCAGCGGGGGGGCGGATACGCAGTATTTT; CDR3aa: CASSVWASGGADTQYF
j_gene: TRBJ2-3; v_gene: TRBV28; abundance: .; d_gene: .; CDR3nt: TGTGCCAGCACCCCGAGGGGCACAGATACGCAGTATTTT; CDR3aa: CASTPRGTDTQYF
j_gene: TRBJ1-1; v_gene: TRBV6-1; abundance: once; d_gene: .; CDR3nt: TGTGCCAGCAGTGAACTTGGGGAGTTGGCGATTGGCACTGAAGCTTTCTTT; CDR3aa: CASSELGELAIGTEAFF
j_gene: TRBJ1-1; v_gene: TRBV27; abundance: .; d_gene: TRBD1; CDR3nt: TGTGCCAGCAGGCCTCGGACAGGGAGGGATACTGAAGCTTTCTTT; CDR3aa: CASRPRTGRDTEAFF